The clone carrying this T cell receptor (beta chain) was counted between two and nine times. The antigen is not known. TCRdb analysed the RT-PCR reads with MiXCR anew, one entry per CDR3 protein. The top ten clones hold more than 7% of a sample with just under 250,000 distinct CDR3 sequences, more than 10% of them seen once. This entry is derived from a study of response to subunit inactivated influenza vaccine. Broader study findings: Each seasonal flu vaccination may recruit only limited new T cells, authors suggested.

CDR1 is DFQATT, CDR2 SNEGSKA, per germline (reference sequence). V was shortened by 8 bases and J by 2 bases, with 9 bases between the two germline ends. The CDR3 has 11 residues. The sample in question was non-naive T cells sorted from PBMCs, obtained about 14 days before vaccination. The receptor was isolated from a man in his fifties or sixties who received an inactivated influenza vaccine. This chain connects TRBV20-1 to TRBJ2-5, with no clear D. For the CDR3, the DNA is TGCAGTCCGCCGCAACAAGAGACCCAGTACTTC. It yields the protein CSPPQQETQYF.